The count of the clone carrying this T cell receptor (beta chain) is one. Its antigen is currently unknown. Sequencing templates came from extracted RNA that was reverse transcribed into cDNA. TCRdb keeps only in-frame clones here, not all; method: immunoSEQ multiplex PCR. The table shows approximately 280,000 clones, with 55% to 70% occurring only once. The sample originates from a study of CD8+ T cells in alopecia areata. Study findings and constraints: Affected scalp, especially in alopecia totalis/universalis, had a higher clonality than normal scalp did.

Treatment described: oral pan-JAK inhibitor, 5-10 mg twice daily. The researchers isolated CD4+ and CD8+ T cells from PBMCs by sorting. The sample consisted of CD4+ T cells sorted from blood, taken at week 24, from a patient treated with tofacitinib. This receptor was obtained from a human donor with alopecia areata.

The CDR3 spells CASSFPGLQETQYF. The DNA of the CDR3 is TGTGCCAGCAGCTTTCCGGGCCTCCAAGAGACCCAGTACTTC. V usage is TRBV5-6 and J usage is TRBJ2-5; no reliable D call. V gave up 2 bases and J gave up 1 base, with 9 bases separating them. Germline-derived CDR1 and CDR2 are SGHDT and YYEEEE. The CDR3 length is 14 residues.